This note documents a single T cell receptor (beta chain) sequence. The antigen is unknown. The entry originates in a study of lymphopenia after photon versus proton radiotherapy. Study-wide results and caveats: Post-nadir TCR diversity decline inversely tracked overall survival among those who died. Proton therapy kept repertoires fairly stable, unlike photons, which gained effector/memory cells. Oligoclonal CD8+ Temra expansion after nadir drove photon patients' diversity drop. Better survival with proton therapy was suggested as possible, not demonstrated.

CDR1 KGHSH and CDR2 LQKENI come from the germline V gene. The CDR3 spans 12 residues. The V and J ends lost 2 bases and 5 bases respectively, with 5 bases between them. Sequenced by immunoSEQ multiplex PCR; TCRdb stores in-frame clones only, minus some. This sample has some 70,000 clones, with 87% found just once. The sample was peripheral blood, taken from a patient treated with proton-based radiotherapy. The TCR was taken from a man older than 75 with esophageal cancer. This rearrangement joins TRBV18 to TRBJ2-3; D gene unclear. As DNA, the CDR3 is TGTGCCAGCTCACCATTAGGAGATACGCAGTATTTT. It is translated as CASSPLGDTQYF.